This TCR beta chain was obtained from a study of blood T cell repertoires in COVID-19 (dated by TCRdb to 2019 to 2021). At the level of the whole study: Samples covering the acute and convalescent phases of COVID-19 were provided by collaborators in the United States, Italy and Spain. The material from the prospective study consisted of cDNA or gDNA derived from T cells, B-cell-depleted T cells, or PBMCs. The dataset comprised deeply sampled blood TCRbeta repertoires from subjects exposed to, actively infected with, or recovered from COVID-19. The repertoires were made available in a free public database intended to serve as a resource for research on the immune response to SARS-CoV-2. The samples were drawn from two sources: the first 160 participants of the ongoing ImmuneRACE study, and 950 to 1,500 subjects contributed by 6 global collaborators. Sample metadata almost always included a de-identified subject ID, COVID-19 status, age in years and sex. HLA class I and class II types, where available, came from metadata supplied by the sample provider rather than from assay-based typing.

Beyond this particular receptor, the publication reports: Clinical and demographic metadata were provided uncurated, with the amount varying by source and participant.

Enrolling through a virtual design, the prospective study's participants ranged in age from roughly 18 to 89 years and lived across some 23 United States geographic areas. In the prospective study, cohorts were assigned on the basis of participant-reported clinical history obtained from a screening survey and a study questionnaire. Each participant in the prospective study had whole blood, serum and a nasopharyngeal or oropharyngeal swab collected by mobile phlebotomists. Prospective study participants could optionally give additional blood draws and questionnaires over an approximately 2-month period. Prospective study blood samples were shipped either frozen or at room temperature before DNA extraction. The immunoSEQ Assay, a bias-controlled multiplex PCR, was used to amplify TCRbeta CDR3 regions from genomic DNA. In the authors' own workflow: Within the assay, amplification of reference gene primers was used to estimate how many nucleated cells each sample contained. To quantify the absolute abundance of each unique TCRbeta CDR3 rearrangement, sequence reads were collapsed and filtered. Productive Simpson clonality was computed per sample as the square root of Simpson's diversity index over productive rearrangements. What TCRdb holds here is the immuneACCESS table cut down to in-frame rearrangements. Part of the clones is not present; checked against another copy, under half of the missing clones reflect an unresolved V gene, and the others are unexplained. V and J calls and clone size are copied from that table; D and trimming were computed from the DNA. This sample has some 250,000 clones in its table, and roughly nine tenths of those were observed once. The top ten clonotypes cover roughly 1.2% of the sample.

Remarks on this clone: Its antigen is still unknown. Base qualities are missing; no much larger clone stands one base away. The same CDR3 is also encoded by other DNA sequences in this sample.

For CDR1 and CDR2, the germline V gene lists SGHRS and YFSETQ. The V end loses 2 bases and the J end loses 6 bases, and a stretch of 7 bases separates them. Measured from the cysteine to the phenylalanine, the CDR3 is 12 residues long. Solely the CDR3 DNA is kept, with 36 bases framed from the first base. This sequence uses TRBV5-1 and TRBJ2-3; the D gene is not confidently resolved. This clonotype originated in a human donor in a cohort exposed to, infected with or recovered from COVID-19 (not recorded which). The donor label of this sample is uncertain. The sample consisted of PBMCs or T cells enriched from blood (not recorded which). The CDR3 protein: CASSFSRDTQYF. Here is the DNA: TGCGCCAGCAGCTTCTCGCGGGATACGCAGTATTTT.